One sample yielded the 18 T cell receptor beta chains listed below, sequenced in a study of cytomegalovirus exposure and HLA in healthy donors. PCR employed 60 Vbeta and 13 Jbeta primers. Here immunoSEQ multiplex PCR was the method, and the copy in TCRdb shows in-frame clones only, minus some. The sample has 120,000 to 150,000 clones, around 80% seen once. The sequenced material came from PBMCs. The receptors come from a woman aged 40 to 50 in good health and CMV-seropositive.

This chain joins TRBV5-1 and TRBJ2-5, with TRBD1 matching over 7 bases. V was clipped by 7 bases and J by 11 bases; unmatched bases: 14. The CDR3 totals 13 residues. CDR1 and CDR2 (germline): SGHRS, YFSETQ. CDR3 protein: CASGSDRESEQYF. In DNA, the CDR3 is TGCGCCAGCGGTTCCGACAGGGAAAGTGAGCAGTACTTC.

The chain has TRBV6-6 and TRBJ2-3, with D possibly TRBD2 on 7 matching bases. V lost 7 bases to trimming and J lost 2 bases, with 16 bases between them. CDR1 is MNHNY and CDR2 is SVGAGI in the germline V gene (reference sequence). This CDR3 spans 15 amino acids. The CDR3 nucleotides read TGTGCCAGCACTGAGTACGGGGGGCTCACAGATACGCAGTATTTT. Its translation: CASTEYGGLTDTQYF.

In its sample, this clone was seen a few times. The CDR3 loop reads CATSTGGSSGATETQYF. The CDR3 region has the DNA TGTGCCACCAGCACAGGGGGGAGTAGCGGGGCGACAGAGACCCAGTACTTC. This chain uses TRBV15 with TRBJ2-5; possibly TRBD2 for D (8 bases). With 4 bases removed from V and 4 bases from J, the gap between germline ends came to 22 bases. Germline V CDR1 and CDR2: LNHNV, YYDKDF (reference sequence). The CDR3 spans 17 residues.

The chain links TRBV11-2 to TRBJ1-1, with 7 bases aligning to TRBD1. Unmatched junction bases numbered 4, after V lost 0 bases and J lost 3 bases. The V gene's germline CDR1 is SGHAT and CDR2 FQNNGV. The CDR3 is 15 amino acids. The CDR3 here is CASSLDETGYTEAFF. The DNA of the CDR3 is TGTGCCAGCAGCTTAGACGAGACAGGGTACACTGAAGCTTTCTTT.

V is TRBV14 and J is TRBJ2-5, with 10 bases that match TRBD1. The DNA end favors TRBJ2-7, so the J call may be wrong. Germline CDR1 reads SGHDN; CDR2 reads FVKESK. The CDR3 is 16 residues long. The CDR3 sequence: CASSQDPGTGDDEQYF. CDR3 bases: TGTGCCAGCAGCCAAGATCCAGGGACAGGGGACGACGAGCAGTACTTC.

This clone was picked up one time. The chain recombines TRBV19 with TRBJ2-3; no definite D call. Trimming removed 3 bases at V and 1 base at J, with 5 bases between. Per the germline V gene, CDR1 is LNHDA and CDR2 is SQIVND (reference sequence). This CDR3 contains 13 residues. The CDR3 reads CASSIPGTDTQYF. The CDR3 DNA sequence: TGTGCCAGTAGTATCCCAGGCACAGATACGCAGTATTTT.

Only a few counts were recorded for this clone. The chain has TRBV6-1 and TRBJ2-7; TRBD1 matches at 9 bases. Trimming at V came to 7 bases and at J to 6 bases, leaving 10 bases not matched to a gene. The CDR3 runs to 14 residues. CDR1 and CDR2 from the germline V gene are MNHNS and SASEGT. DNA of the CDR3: TGTGCCAGCACAAGGGACAGGGTAGTTCTCGAGCAGTACTTC. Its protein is CASTRDRVVLEQYF.

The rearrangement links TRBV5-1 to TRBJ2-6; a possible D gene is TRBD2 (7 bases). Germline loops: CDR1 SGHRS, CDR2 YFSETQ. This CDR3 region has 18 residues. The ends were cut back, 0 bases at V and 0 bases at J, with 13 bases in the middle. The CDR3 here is CASSLGGGGNSGANVLTF. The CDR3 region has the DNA TGCGCCAGCAGCTTGGGGGGGGGCGGAAACTCTGGGGCCAACGTCCTGACTTTC.

CDR3 sequence reads: CASNPLGRNTGELFF. In DNA, the CDR3 is TGTGCCAGCAATCCCCTTGGGAGGAACACCGGGGAGCTGTTTTTT. The gene calls are TRBV28 and TRBJ2-2, with D perhaps TRBD2 (5 bases). With 7 bases removed from V and 1 base from J, the gap between germline ends came to 13 bases. Germline assignment: CDR1 MDHEN and CDR2 SYDVKM. There are 15 residues in the CDR3.

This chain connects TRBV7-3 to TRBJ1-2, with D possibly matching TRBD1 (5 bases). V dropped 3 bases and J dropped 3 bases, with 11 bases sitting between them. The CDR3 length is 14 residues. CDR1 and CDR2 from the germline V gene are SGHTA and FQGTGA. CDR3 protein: CASSLGGRDYGYTF. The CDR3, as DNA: TGTGCCAGCAGCTTGGGGGGACGGGACTATGGCTACACCTTC.

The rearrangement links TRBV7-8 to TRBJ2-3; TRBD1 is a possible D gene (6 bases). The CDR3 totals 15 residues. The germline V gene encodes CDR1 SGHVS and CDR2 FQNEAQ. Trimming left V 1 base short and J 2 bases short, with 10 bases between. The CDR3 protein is CASSLDREYTDTQYF. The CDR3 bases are TGTGCCAGCAGCTTAGACAGGGAATACACAGATACGCAGTATTTT.

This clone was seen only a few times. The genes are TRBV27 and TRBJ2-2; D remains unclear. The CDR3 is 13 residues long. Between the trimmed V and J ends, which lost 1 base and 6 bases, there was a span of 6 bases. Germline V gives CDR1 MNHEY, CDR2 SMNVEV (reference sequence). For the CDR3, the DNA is TGTGCCAGCAGTTTATTGGGCCCCGGGGAGCTGTTTTTT. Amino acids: CASSLLGPGELFF.

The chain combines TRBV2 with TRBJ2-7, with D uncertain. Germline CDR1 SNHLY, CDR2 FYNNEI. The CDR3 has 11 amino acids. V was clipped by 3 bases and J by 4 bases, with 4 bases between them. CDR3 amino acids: CASSEAYEQYF. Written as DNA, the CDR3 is TGTGCCAGCAGTGAGGCTTACGAGCAGTACTTC.

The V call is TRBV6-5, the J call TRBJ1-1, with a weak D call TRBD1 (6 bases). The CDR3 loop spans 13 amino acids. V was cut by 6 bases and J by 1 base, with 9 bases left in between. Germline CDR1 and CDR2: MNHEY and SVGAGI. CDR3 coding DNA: TGTGCCAGCAGGAAGGGACAGAACACTGAAGCTTTCTTT. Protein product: CASRKGQNTEAFF.

The CDR3 is CASSPWTGSTYEQYF. In nucleotides, the CDR3 is TGTGCCAGTAGTCCGTGGACAGGGTCGACCTACGAGCAGTACTTC. J is TRBJ2-7 and V is TRBV19, with 8 bases lining up with TRBD1. V lost 5 bases and J lost 2; bases outside the gene matches: 8. Looked up from germline, CDR1 is LNHDA and CDR2 is SQIVND (reference sequence). The CDR3 runs to 15 residues.

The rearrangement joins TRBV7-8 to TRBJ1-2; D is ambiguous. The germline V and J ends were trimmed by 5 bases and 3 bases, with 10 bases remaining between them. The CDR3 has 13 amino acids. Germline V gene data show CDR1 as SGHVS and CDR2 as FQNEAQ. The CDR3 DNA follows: TGTGCCAGCAGCGAAAACAGAGACTATGGCTACACCTTC. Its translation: CASSENRDYGYTF.

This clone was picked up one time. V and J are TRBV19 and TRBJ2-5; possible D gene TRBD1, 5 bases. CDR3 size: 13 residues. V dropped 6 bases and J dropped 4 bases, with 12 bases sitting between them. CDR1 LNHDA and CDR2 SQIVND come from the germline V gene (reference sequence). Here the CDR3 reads CASRPQGSETQYF. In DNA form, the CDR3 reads TGTGCCAGTAGGCCGCAGGGTTCAGAGACCCAGTACTTC.

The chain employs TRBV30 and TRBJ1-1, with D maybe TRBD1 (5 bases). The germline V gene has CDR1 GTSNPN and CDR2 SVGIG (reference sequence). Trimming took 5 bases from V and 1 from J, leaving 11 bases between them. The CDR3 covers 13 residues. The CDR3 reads CAWAGRGNTEAFF. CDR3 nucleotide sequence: TGTGCCTGGGCTGGAAGGGGGAACACTGAAGCTTTCTTT.